A single sample gave rise to the 17 T cell receptor beta chains below, sequenced in a study of T-cell reconstitution after alpha-beta-depleted transplantation in children. Using unique molecular identifiers, the investigators prepared the TCRbeta library. TCRdb passed the PCR reads through MiXCR, listing each CDR3 protein once. In the table there are 800,000 to 1,000,000 distinct CDR3 sequences, roughly 29% of which are singletons. The specimen comprised PBMCs, mostly from graft donor cells, sampled 360 days after TCRalphabeta/CD19-depleted stem cell transplant. The receptors were sampled from a boy in the first two years of life who had a stem cell transplant for SCID, so the T cells may come from the graft donor.

This clonotype was detected a few times. V gene TRBV20-1 combines with J gene TRBJ2-7, with 13 bases aligning to TRBD2. The germline V gene encodes CDR1 DFQATT and CDR2 SNEGSKA (reference sequence). The CDR3 consists of 13 residues. Trimming at V came to 6 bases and at J to 9 bases, leaving 8 bases not matched to a gene. The CDR3 DNA is TGCAGTGCCCGACTAGCGGGGGGCCGAGGGCAGTACTTC. The encoded protein is CSARLAGGRGQYF.

In this sample, this clonotype turned up a few times. The gene calls are TRBV5-1 and TRBJ2-5; no definite D call. CDR1 is SGHRS, CDR2 YFSETQ, per germline. This CDR3 is built from 14 residues. Between the trimmed V and J ends, which lost 1 base and 2 bases, there was a span of 9 bases. The DNA of the CDR3 is TGCGCCAGCAGCTTGAATCTGAGACAAGAGACCCAGTACTTC. It translates to CASSLNLRQETQYF. The variable domain in full, with the rest retrieved from reference TRBV5-1 and TRBJ2-5, is KAGVTQTPRYLIKTRGQQVTLSCSPISGHRSVSWYQQTPGQGLQFLFEYFSETQRNKGNFPGRFSGRQFSNSRSEMNVSTLELGDSALYLCASSLNLRQETQYFGPGTRLLVL.

The chain recombines TRBV4-2 with TRBJ2-3, with a weak D call TRBD2 (5 bases). Germline-derived CDR1 and CDR2 are LGHNA and YNFKEQ. The CDR3 runs 14 residues. The ends were cut back, 4 bases at V and 4 bases at J, with 12 bases in the middle. CDR3 region: CASSPGSAADTQYF. The CDR3 DNA reads as TGTGCCAGCAGCCCAGGTAGCGCGGCAGATACGCAGTATTTT.

This CDR3 is CAISRTGEGQGHYGYTF. In DNA form, the CDR3 reads TGTGCCATCAGCCGGACAGGGGAGGGCCAAGGGCACTATGGCTACACCTTC. The V and J genes are TRBV10-3 and TRBJ1-2; 9 bases line up with TRBD1. Per the germline V gene, CDR1 is ENHRY and CDR2 is SYGVKD. Losses at the gene ends were 6 bases for V and 3 bases for J; bases not matched to a gene: 14. The CDR3 is 17 amino acids.

This clonotype was seen only a few times. This rearrangement joins TRBV5-1 to TRBJ2-1, with 10 positions matching TRBD1. The CDR3 spans 16 residues. In germline, CDR1 is SGHRS, CDR2 YFSETQ. V shed 4 bases, J shed 7 bases, and the junction held 11 bases outside the gene matches. CDR3 DNA sequence: TGCGCCAGCAGCCGTGCCCCGGGACAGGGGAGAAATGAGCAGTTCTTC. This translates into CASSRAPGQGRNEQFF.

The table lists this clonotype with a few counts. The CDR3 DNA follows: TGCAGTGCTAGAGCAGGGGTAAGGACCTACAATGAGCAGTTCTTC. It yields the protein CSARAGVRTYNEQFF. The chain joins TRBV20-1 to TRBJ2-1; perhaps TRBD1 as D (6 bases). Germline CDR1 DFQATT, CDR2 SNEGSKA (reference sequence). Trimming removed 1 base from V and 2 bases from J, with 12 bases in between. This CDR3 is 15 amino acids long.

The chain links TRBV9 to TRBJ2-1; 7 bases map to TRBD2. The CDR3 covers 14 residues. J lost 7 bases, V lost 3 bases, and 7 bases had no gene match. Germline V gene lookup returns CDR1 SGDLS and CDR2 YYNGEE. The CDR3 region is CASSDGLGLNEQFF. The CDR3 DNA reads as TGTGCCAGCAGCGACGGACTAGGCTTGAATGAGCAGTTCTTC.

The table lists this clonotype with many counts. This chain joins TRBV20-1 and TRBJ1-1, with D perhaps TRBD1 (6 bases). The CDR3 consists of 14 residues. Trimming took off 3 bases at V and 0 bases at J, with 11 bases between the two ends. Looked up from germline, CDR1 is DFQATT and CDR2 is SNEGSKA (reference sequence). The CDR3 reads CSARDSRMNTEAFF. CDR3 DNA: TGCAGTGCTAGGGACAGTCGAATGAACACTGAAGCTTTCTTT.

The chain has TRBV5-1 and TRBJ2-1, with TRBD1 matching 9 bases. Germline V gene lookup returns CDR1 SGHRS and CDR2 YFSETQ. The CDR3 runs 16 residues. The ends lost 0 bases at V and 6 bases at J; junction bases unmatched: 7. The CDR3 protein is CASSLEPTGGRNEQFF. DNA for the CDR3: TGCGCCAGCAGCTTGGAGCCGACAGGGGGGCGCAATGAGCAGTTCTTC. Full variable domain (rest looked up from reference TRBV5-1 and TRBJ2-1): KAGVTQTPRYLIKTRGQQVTLSCSPISGHRSVSWYQQTPGQGLQFLFEYFSETQRNKGNFPGRFSGRQFSNSRSEMNVSTLELGDSALYLCASSLEPTGGRNEQFFGPGTRLTVL.

The chain has TRBV18 and TRBJ2-1; 11 positions match TRBD2. CDR3 length: 17 amino acids. J gave up 2 bases and V 1 base, and 4 bases lay outside the gene matches. CDR1 and CDR2 from the germline V gene are KGHSH and LQKENI. The CDR3 bases are TGTGCCAGCTCACCACGGGCTAGCGGGGGGCCCTACAATGAGCAGTTCTTC. Translating gives CASSPRASGGPYNEQFF.

This clonotype was picked up a small number of times. The CDR3 nucleotides are TGCAGTGCTAGGAGTACTAATGAAAAACTGTTTTTT. Translation: CSARSTNEKLFF. V is TRBV20-1 and J is TRBJ1-4; no definite D call. Germline V CDR1 and CDR2: DFQATT, SNEGSKA (reference sequence). The CDR3 is 12 residues long. V lost 3 bases to trimming and J lost 2 bases, with 4 bases between them.

The chain recombines TRBV24-1 with TRBJ2-3; 8 nucleotides match TRBD1. The CDR3 is 20 residues long. Germline CDR1 reads KGHDR; CDR2 reads SFDVKD. V lost 1 base and J lost 0; bases outside the gene matches: 14. The CDR3 sequence is CATSDFTGTGEVPSTDTQYF. The CDR3 nucleotides read TGTGCCACCAGTGATTTTACCGGGACAGGAGAAGTCCCCAGCACAGATACGCAGTATTTT.

In DNA form, the CDR3 reads TGTGCCAGCAGCTTGGACCGGTCAGGGAGAGAGACCCAGTACTTC. This codes for CASSLDRSGRETQYF. The rearrangement links TRBV5-4 to TRBJ2-5; D tentatively reads TRBD1 or TRBD2 (5 bases each). The CDR3 length is 15 residues. Germline lookup yields CDR1 SGHNT and CDR2 YYREEE (reference sequence). With 0 bases removed from V and 4 bases from J, the gap between germline ends came to 13 bases.

This clonotype appeared a few times. This rearrangement joins TRBV12-3 or TRBV12-4 to TRBJ2-4; the D is unclear. The CDR3 runs 14 residues. V was pared by 1 base and J by 5 bases, with 9 bases between. CDR3 DNA: TGTGCCAGCAGTTTAGGGTCCGGAGAAAACATTCAGTACTTC. Translating gives CASSLGSGENIQYF.

The chain recombines TRBV29-1 with TRBJ1-2, with a possible D match to TRBD1 (6 bases). The length of the CDR3 is 15 residues. Germline V gene lookup returns CDR1 SQVTM and CDR2 ANQGSEA. V was trimmed by 4 bases and J by 5 bases, leaving 20 bases between them. Here the CDR3 DNA reads TGCAGCGTTGGTACCCAATTGGACAGTCAATATGGCTACACCTTC. Translating gives CSVGTQLDSQYGYTF. Full variable domain (missing parts from reference TRBV29-1 and TRBJ1-2): SAVISQKPSRDICQRGTSLTIQCQVDSQVTMMFWYRQQPGQSLTLIATANQGSEATYESGFVIDKFPISRPNLTFSTLTVSNMSPEDSSIYLCSVGTQLDSQYGYTFGSGTRLTVV.

V gene TRBV6-2 or TRBV6-3 combines with J gene TRBJ2-7; D is perhaps TRBD2 (6 bases). V lost 11 bases and J lost 4, with 21 bases in between. Germline V lookup: CDR1 MNHEY, CDR2 SVGEGT. This CDR3 has 14 residues. CDR3 bases: TGTGCCTCTTCCCGGGAGAGGATGGCTTACGAGCAGTACTTC. This encodes CASSRERMAYEQYF.

This clonotype was counted at least ten times. The rearrangement uses TRBV4-1 and TRBJ1-1, with D unclear. The CDR3 runs 15 residues. V was shortened by 4 bases and J by 0 bases, with 12 bases between the two germline ends. Germline assignment: CDR1 MGHRA and CDR2 YSYEKL. This chain's CDR3 is CASSPNAGMNTEAFF. The CDR3 DNA reads as TGCGCCAGCAGCCCCAATGCAGGCATGAACACTGAAGCTTTCTTT.